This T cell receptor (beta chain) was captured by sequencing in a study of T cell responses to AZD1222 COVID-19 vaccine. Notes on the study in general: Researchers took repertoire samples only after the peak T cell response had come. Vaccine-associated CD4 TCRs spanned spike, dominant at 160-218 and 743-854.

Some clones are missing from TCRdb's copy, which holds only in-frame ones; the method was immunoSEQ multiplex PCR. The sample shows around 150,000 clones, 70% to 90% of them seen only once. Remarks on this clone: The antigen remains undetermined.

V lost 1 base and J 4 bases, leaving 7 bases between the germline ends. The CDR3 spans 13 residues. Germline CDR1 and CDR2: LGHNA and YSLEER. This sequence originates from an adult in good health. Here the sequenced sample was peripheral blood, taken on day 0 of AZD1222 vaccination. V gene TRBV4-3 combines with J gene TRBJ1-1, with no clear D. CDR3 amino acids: CASSQVTTTEAFF. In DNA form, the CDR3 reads TGCGCCAGCAGCCAAGTCACAACCACTGAAGCTTTCTTT.